This record concerns one T cell receptor (beta chain) sequence. Assay: immunoSEQ multiplex PCR; the TCRdb copy retains only in-frame clones and omits some. Of about 670,000 clones in the sample, 75% to 90% are singletons; the top ten hold about 0.26%. This sample is part of a study of blood T cell repertoires in COVID-19. The CDR3 has 14 residues. V was clipped by 2 bases and J by 0 bases, with 5 bases between them. The germline gives CDR1 ENHRY, CDR2 SYGVKD. This rearrangement joins TRBV10-3 to TRBJ1-5; no clear D. The specimen sequenced was peripheral blood. This TCR was sampled from a woman aged 18-29 years with acute or convalescent COVID-19. CDR3 residues: CAISETSSNQPQHF. In DNA, the CDR3 is TGTGCCATCAGTGAGACTAGTAGCAATCAGCCCCAGCATTTT.